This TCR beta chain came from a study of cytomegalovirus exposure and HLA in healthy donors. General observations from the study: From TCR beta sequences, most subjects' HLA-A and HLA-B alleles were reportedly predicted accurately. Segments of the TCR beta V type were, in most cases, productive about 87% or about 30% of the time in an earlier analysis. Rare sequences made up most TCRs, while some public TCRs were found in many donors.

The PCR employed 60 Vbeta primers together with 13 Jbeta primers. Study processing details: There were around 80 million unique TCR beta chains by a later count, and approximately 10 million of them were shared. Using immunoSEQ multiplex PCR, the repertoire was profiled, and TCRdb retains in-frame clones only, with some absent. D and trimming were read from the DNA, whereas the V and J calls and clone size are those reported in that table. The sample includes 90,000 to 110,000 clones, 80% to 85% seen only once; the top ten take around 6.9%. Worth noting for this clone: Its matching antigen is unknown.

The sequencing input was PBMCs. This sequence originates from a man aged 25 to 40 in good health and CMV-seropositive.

The CDR3 spells CASSPLYGYTF. The CDR3 nucleotides are TGTGCCAGCAGCCCCCTCTATGGCTACACCTTC. The chain is built from TRBV6-5 and TRBJ1-2, with no clear D. Trimming removed 6 bases from V and 4 bases from J, with 6 bases in between. The CDR3 consists of 11 residues. The germline V gene encodes CDR1 MNHEY and CDR2 SVGAGI.